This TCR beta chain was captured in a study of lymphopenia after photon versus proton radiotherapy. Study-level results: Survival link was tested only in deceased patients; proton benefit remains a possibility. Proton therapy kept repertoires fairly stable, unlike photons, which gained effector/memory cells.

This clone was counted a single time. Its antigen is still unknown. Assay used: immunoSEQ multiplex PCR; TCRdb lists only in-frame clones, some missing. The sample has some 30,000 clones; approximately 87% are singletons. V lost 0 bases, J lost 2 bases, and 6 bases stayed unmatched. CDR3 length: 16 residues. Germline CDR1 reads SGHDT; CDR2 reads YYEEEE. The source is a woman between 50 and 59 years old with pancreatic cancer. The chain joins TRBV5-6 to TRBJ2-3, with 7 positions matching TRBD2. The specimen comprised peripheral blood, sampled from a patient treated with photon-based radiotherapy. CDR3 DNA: TGTGCCAGCAGCTTGGCGGCGGGAGTGTTCACAGATACGCAGTATTTT. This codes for CASSLAAGVFTDTQYF.